This T cell receptor beta chain was documented in a study of high-grade serous ovarian cancer treatment subgroups. Whole-study context: Mean per sample: around 14,000 reads, about 7,000 unique TCR beta rearrangements.

A note on this clone: The target antigen is unknown.

Tumor samples were obtained before definitive surgery or chemotherapy. Here immunoSEQ multiplex PCR was the method, and the copy in TCRdb shows in-frame clones only, minus some. This table has more than 15,000 clones, roughly 80% appearing once. The V end was cut by 2 bases, the J end by 6 bases, with 14 bases between. CDR3 length: 15 amino acids. Germline assignment: CDR1 LNHDA and CDR2 SQIVND (reference sequence). Study results and caveats: Same-patient tumor repertoires overlapped at roughly 0.095 to 0.79; different patients barely overlapped. TCR clonal relatedness correlated positively with neoantigen level.

The V call is TRBV19, the J call TRBJ2-1; possible D gene TRBD2, 6 bases. The sequencing input was tumor tissue. The origin of this receptor is a human donor with high-grade serous ovarian cancer. For the CDR3, the DNA is TGTGCCAGTAGTATAAGGAGCGGGCACGTCAATGAGCAGTTCTTC. Translated: CASSIRSGHVNEQFF.